This T cell receptor (beta chain) appears in the sequencing data of a study of OX40 agonist ivuxolimab in advanced cancers. General study results and limits: Some nonresponders additionally presented with little normalized T-cell clonal expansion. No determination was made of the antigen specificity of the expanded peripheral T cells.

On this clone: Its specificity is unknown.

This table comes from immunoSEQ multiplex PCR, and its TCRdb copy is limited to in-frame clones, with some not included. The sample lists 40,000 to 55,000 clones; roughly nine tenths were seen once. The CDR3 is made up of 11 amino acids. Trimming took 6 bases from V and 5 from J, leaving 10 bases between them. CDR1 DFQATT and CDR2 SNEGSKA come from the germline V gene (reference sequence). Source: CD4+ or CD8+ T cells sorted from blood, taken in a trial of the OX40 agonist ivuxolimab. This receptor was taken from an adult with an advanced solid tumor such as melanoma, head and neck, liver or kidney cancer. The V and J genes are TRBV20-1 and TRBJ2-5; no clear D gene. The CDR3 sequence is CSAKSGETQYF. CDR3 DNA sequence: TGCAGTGCGAAGAGTGGGGAGACCCAGTACTTC.